The table lists the clone carrying this T cell receptor (beta chain) with a few counts. The antigen remains undetermined. These data originate in a study of T cell repertoires in cytomegalovirus infection. Study in general: Matching HLA type and CMV infection were both indicated by public TCR beta signatures. Regarding the study as a whole: Public TCR beta family frequency separated CMV-and-HLA carriers, including in an independent cohort. Dominating the ex vivo response were HLA-C-restricted CMV-specific TCR beta clonotypes.

TCRdb re-derived calls from the reads in MiXCR, one entry per CDR3 protein. The sample lists some 390,000 distinct CDR3 sequences, around 18% occurring once. Trimming shortened V by 3 bases and J by 1 base, and 10 bases separated the two germline ends. CDR3 size: 14 residues. CDR1 and CDR2 from the germline V gene are SGHVS and FQNEAQ. This clonotype originated in a human donor in good health (CMV status not recorded). Some clones in this sample may be carry-over from other donors' samples. This chain connects TRBV7-8 to TRBJ2-7; the D is unclear. Sequencing was performed on PBMCs. The CDR3 DNA follows: TGTGCCAGCAGCTTGGGCAGGAGATCCTACGAGCAGTACTTC. Amino acids: CASSLGRRSYEQYF.